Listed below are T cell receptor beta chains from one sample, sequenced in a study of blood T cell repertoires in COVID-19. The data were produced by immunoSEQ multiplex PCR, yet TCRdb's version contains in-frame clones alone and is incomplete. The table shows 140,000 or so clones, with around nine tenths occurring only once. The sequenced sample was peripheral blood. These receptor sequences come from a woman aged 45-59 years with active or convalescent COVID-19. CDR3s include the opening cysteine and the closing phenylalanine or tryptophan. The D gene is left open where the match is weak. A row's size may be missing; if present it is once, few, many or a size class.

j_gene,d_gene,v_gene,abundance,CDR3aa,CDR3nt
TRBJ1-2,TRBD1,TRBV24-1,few,CATSEGQGAVGYTF,TGTGCCACCAGTGAAGGACAGGGGGCGGTTGGCTACACCTTC
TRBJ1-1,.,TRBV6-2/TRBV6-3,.,CASSFAQGGGNPLNTEAFF,TGTGCCAGCAGTTTCGCACAGGGTGGCGGTAATCCTTTGAACACTGAAGCTTTCTTT
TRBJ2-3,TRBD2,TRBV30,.,CAWSVTRTSRGTDTQYF,TGTGCCTGGAGTGTAACCCGGACTAGTAGGGGCACAGATACGCAGTATTTT
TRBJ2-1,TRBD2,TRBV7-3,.,CASSRLAGGVFANNEQFF,TGTGCCAGCAGCCGACTAGCGGGAGGGGTTTTCGCAAACAATGAGCAGTTCTTC
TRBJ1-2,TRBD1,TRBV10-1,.,CASSARTGKSNYGYTF,TGCGCCAGCAGCGCCCGGACAGGGAAGTCTAACTATGGCTACACCTTC
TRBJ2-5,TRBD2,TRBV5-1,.,CASSFESLAGRGQETQYF,TGCGCCAGCAGCTTCGAGAGTCTAGCGGGGAGGGGGCAAGAGACCCAGTACTTC
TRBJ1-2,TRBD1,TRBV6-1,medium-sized,CASSELGFHSGTGVFGYTF,TGTGCCAGCAGTGAATTGGGATTTCATTCCGGGACAGGGGTCTTTGGCTACACCTTC
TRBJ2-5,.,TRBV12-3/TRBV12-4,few,CASSPNSGTQYF,TGTGCCAGCAGCCCCAATTCGGGGACCCAGTACTTC
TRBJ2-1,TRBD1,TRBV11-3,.,CASSLRGQGYEQFF,TGTGCCAGCAGCTTAAGGGGACAGGGATATGAGCAGTTCTTC
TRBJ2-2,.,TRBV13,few,CASSLALQDSNTGELFF,TGTGCCAGCAGCTTGGCCCTACAGGATTCGAACACCGGGGAGCTGTTTTTT
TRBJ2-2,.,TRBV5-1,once,CASSPQLGGTNTGELFF,TGCGCCAGCAGCCCCCAGCTGGGGGGAACGAACACCGGGGAGCTGTTTTTT
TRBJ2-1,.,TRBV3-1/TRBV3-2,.,CASSQGLEGYNEQFF,TGTGCCAGCAGCCAAGGCTTAGAGGGTTACAATGAGCAGTTCTTC
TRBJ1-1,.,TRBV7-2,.,CASSLQGGGTEAFF,TGTGCCAGCAGCCTACAGGGCGGGGGAACTGAAGCTTTCTTT
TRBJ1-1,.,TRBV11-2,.,CASRNRHLNTEAFF,TGTGCCAGCAGGAATCGACACCTAAACACTGAAGCTTTCTTT
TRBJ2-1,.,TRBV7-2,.,CASSFGSNYNEQFF,TGTGCCAGCAGCTTTGGGAGTAACTACAATGAGCAGTTCTTC
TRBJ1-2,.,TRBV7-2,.,CASSLARRQGSYGYTF,TGTGCCAGCAGCTTAGCGCGACGTCAGGGAAGCTATGGCTACACCTTC
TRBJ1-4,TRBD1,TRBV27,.,CASSSRDRVGNEKLFF,TGTGCCAGCAGTTCCCGGGACAGGGTGGGGAATGAAAAACTGTTTTTT
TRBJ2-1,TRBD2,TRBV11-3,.,CASSLDGREGNEQFF,TGTGCCAGCAGCTTAGATGGGCGGGAGGGTAATGAGCAGTTCTTC
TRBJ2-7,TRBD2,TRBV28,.,CASMGTSGSYEQYF,TGTGCCAGCATGGGTACTAGCGGGTCCTACGAGCAGTACTTC
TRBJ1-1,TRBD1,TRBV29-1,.,CSVEQGARAEAFF,TGCAGCGTAGAGCAGGGGGCTCGGGCTGAAGCTTTCTTT
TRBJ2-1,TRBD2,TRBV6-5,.,CASSSGTSGGNNEQFF,TGTGCCAGCAGTTCGGGGACTAGCGGGGGAAACAATGAGCAGTTCTTC
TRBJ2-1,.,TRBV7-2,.,CASSLGVADYNEQFF,TGTGCCAGCAGCTTAGGGGTAGCGGACTACAATGAGCAGTTCTTC
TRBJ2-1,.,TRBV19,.,CASKNKLAGNSYNEQFF,TGTGCCAGTAAGAATAAGTTGGCGGGAAATTCCTACAATGAGCAGTTCTTC
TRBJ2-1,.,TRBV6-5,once,CASSTRDNYNEQFF,TGTGCCAGCAGTACCCGGGACAACTACAATGAGCAGTTCTTC
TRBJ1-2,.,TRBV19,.,CASSTRGDGRYGYTF,TGTGCCAGTAGTACTCGGGGGGACGGTCGCTATGGCTACACCTTC
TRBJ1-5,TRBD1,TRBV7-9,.,CASSLGTAGGQPQHF,TGTGCCAGCAGCTTAGGGACCGCAGGGGGTCAGCCCCAGCATTTT
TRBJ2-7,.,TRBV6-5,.,CASSYSEGTYEQYF,TGTGCCAGCAGTTACTCTGAGGGAACCTACGAGCAGTACTTC
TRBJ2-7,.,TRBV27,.,CASSLNSGEQYF,TGTGCCAGCAGTTTAAATTCGGGCGAGCAGTACTTC
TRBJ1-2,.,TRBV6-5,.,CASKGGGSGYGYTF,TGTGCCAGCAAGGGAGGGGGGAGTGGGTATGGCTACACCTTC
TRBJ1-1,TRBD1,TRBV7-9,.,CASSPGGTEAFF,TGTGCCAGCAGCCCAGGGGGCACTGAAGCTTTCTTT
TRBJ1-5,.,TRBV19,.,CASRTMFQGNSQPQHF,TGTGCCAGTAGGACTATGTTTCAGGGGAACAGCCAGCCCCAGCATTTT
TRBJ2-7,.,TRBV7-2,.,CASSSATGRYEQYF,TGTGCCAGCAGCTCCGCGACAGGAAGATACGAGCAGTACTTC
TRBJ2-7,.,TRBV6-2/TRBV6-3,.,CASSYLSTEQYF,TGTGCCAGCAGTTACCTGTCAACAGAGCAGTACTTC
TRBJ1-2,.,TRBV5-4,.,CASSLRGNYGYTF,TGTGCCAGCAGCCTTCGGGGGAACTATGGCTACACCTTC
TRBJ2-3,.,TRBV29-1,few,CSEREDTDTQYF,TGCAGCGAGAGGGAGGACACAGATACGCAGTATTTT
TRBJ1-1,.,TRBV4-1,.,CASSQLQGTNTEAFF,TGCGCCAGCAGCCAATTACAGGGAACGAACACTGAAGCTTTCTTT
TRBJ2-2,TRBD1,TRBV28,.,CASSLGAGGYTGELFF,TGTGCCAGCAGTTTAGGGGCAGGGGGCTACACCGGGGAGCTGTTTTTT
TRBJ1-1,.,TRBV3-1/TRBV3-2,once,CASSQDPQGGVAFF,TGTGCCAGCAGCCAAGATCCCCAGGGAGGGGTGGCTTTCTTT
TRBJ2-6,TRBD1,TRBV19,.,CASSIQGGGSGANVLTF,TGTGCCAGTAGTATCCAAGGGGGCGGCTCTGGGGCCAACGTCCTGACTTTC
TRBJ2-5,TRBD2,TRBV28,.,CASSWGGTQYF,TGTGCCAGCAGTTGGGGGGGAACCCAGTACTTC
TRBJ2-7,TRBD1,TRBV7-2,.,CASSADRGTYEQYF,TGTGCCAGCAGCGCAGACAGGGGGACCTACGAGCAGTACTTC
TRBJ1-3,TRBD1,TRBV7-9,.,CASSSPRQGANTIYF,TGTGCCAGCAGCTCCCCCAGACAGGGGGCAAACACCATATATTTT
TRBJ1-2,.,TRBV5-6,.,CASSSWTRGEIHGYTF,TGTGCCAGCAGCTCATGGACCCGGGGTGAGATACATGGCTACACCTTC
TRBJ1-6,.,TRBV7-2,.,CASSLGRGYNSPLHF,TGTGCCAGCAGCTTAGGCAGGGGCTATAATTCACCCCTCCACTTT
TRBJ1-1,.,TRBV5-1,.,CASSLAQTNTEAFF,TGCGCCAGCAGTTTAGCCCAGACGAACACTGAAGCTTTCTTT
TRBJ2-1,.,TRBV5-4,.,CASSARLTTSYNEQFF,TGTGCCAGCAGCGCGCGCTTAACCACCTCCTACAATGAGCAGTTCTTC
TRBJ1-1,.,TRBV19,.,CASSIAFGFRGAEAFF,TGTGCCAGTAGTATAGCGTTCGGTTTCCGAGGCGCTGAAGCTTTCTTT